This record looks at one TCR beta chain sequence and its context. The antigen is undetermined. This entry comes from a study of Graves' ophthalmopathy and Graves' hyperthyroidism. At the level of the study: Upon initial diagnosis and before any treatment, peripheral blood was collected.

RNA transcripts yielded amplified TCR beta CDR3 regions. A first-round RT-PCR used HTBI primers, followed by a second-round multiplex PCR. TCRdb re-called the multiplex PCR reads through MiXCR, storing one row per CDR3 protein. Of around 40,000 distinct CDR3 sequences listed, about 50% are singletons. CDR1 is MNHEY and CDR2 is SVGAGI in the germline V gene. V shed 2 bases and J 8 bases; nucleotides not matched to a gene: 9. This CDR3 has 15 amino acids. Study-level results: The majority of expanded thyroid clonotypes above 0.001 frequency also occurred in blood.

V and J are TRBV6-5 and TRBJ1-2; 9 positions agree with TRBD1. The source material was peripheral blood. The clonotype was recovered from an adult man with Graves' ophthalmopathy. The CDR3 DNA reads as TGTGCCAGCAGTTACAAACCGGGACAGGGCGACGGCTACACCTTC. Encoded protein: CASSYKPGQGDGYTF.